The clone carrying this T cell receptor (beta chain) was recorded many times. Antigen unknown. CDR1 and CDR2 (germline): MDHEN, SYDVKM. Germline trimming cut 4 bases from V and 7 bases from J; bases unmatched to any gene: 16. The length of the CDR3 is 17 residues. The data stem from a study of shared clonotypes between healthy human individuals. Using immunoSEQ multiplex PCR, the repertoire was profiled, and TCRdb retains in-frame clones only, with some absent. The profile shows some 350,000 clones, about 74% of them singletons. Study-wide points: Roughly 4.7% was the fraction of naive CD4 clonotypes found shared across a handful of donors. Owing to a small donor count, the genetic and exposure-history diversity represented was limited.

The sequencing input was memory CD4+ T cells sorted from blood. Described subset: CD45RA-negative fraction. This clonotype originated in a man aged 25 to 40 in good health. The J gene is TRBJ1-5, the V gene TRBV28; 7 positions match TRBD1. This CDR3 is CASSSSYIGQGVQPQHF. The CDR3 DNA reads TGTGCCAGCAGTTCCTCGTATATAGGTCAGGGGGTACAGCCCCAGCATTTT.